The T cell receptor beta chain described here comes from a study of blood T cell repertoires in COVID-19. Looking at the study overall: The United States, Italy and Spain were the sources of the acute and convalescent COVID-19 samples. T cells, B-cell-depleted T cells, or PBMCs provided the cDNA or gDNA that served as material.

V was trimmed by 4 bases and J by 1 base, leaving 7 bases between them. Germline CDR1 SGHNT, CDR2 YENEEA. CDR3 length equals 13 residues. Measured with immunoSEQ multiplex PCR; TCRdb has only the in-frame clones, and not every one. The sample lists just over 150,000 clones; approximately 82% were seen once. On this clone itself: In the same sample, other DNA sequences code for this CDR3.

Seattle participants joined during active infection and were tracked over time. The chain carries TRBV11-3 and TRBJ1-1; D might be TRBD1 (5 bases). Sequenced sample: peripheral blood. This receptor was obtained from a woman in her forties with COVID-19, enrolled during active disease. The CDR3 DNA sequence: TGTGCCAGCAGCTCCGGGGGGAACACTGAAGCTTTCTTT. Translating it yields CASSSGGNTEAFF.